The entry that follows covers one TCR beta chain sequence. The antigen remains unidentified. The CDR3 is made up of 13 amino acids. Trimming removed 5 bases at V and 9 bases at J, with 14 bases between. In germline, CDR1 is SGHTA, CDR2 FQGTGA. The data originate from a study of response to subunit inactivated influenza vaccine. Overall study findings and caveats: Each seasonal influenza vaccination, the authors suggested, recruits few new T cells.

One entry per CDR3 protein, called by TCRdb with MiXCR from the RT-PCR reads. The sample consists of around 540,000 distinct CDR3 sequences, approximately 10% of them appearing once. The input for sequencing was PBMCs from blood, taken on the day of vaccination. This chain joins TRBV7-3 and TRBJ2-1; D ambiguous. The sequence derives from a man aged 50-60 years who received an inactivated influenza vaccine. The CDR3 here is CASSAHIRAEQFF. The DNA of the CDR3 is TGTGCCAGCAGCGCCCATATTCGGGCTGAGCAGTTCTTC. Full variable domain (rest looked up from reference TRBV7-3 and TRBJ2-1): GAGVSQTPSNKVTEKGKYVELRCDPISGHTALYWYRQSLGQGPEFLIYFQGTGAADDSGLPNDRFFAVRPEGSVSTLKIQRTERGDSAVYLCASSAHIRAEQFFGPGTRLTVL.